The 3 T cell receptor beta chains reported below all come from one sample, sequenced in a study of T cell responses to AZD1222 COVID-19 vaccine. Method: immunoSEQ multiplex PCR; TCRdb's copy keeps in-frame clones and lacks some. The table shows around 110,000 clones, with approximately 92% occurring only once. The sequencing used peripheral blood, collected 28 days after the second AZD1222 dose. The receptors here all came from an adult who received the AZD1222 COVID-19 vaccine.

This chain links TRBV6-5 with TRBJ2-1; TRBD2 is a possible D gene (5 bases). Trimming removed 2 bases from V and 5 bases from J, with 7 bases in between. This CDR3 contains 13 residues. Germline CDR1 is MNHEY and CDR2 is SVGAGI. The DNA of the CDR3 is TGTGCCAGCAGTTACAAGACTAACAATGAGCAGTTCTTC. This gives the protein CASSYKTNNEQFF.

This sequence joins TRBV24-1 and TRBJ2-1; 10 bases agree with TRBD2. The CDR3 has 16 residues. J gave up 6 bases and V 0 bases, and 4 bases lay outside the gene matches. From germline, CDR1 is KGHDR and CDR2 SFDVKD. CDR3 DNA sequence: TGTGCCACCAGTGATTTGGCCGCTAGCGGGAGCAATGAGCAGTTCTTC. Its protein is CATSDLAASGSNEQFF.

This clone was counted a single time. The V gene is TRBV12-5, the J gene TRBJ2-1; perhaps TRBD2 as D (5 bases). With 0 bases removed from V and 0 bases from J, the gap between germline ends came to 9 bases. Germline V gene data show CDR1 as LGHNT and CDR2 as FRNRAP. There are 16 residues in the CDR3. CDR3 protein: CASGLVDGDSYNEQFF. CDR3 DNA sequence: TGTGCTAGTGGTTTGGTAGACGGGGACTCCTACAATGAGCAGTTCTTC.